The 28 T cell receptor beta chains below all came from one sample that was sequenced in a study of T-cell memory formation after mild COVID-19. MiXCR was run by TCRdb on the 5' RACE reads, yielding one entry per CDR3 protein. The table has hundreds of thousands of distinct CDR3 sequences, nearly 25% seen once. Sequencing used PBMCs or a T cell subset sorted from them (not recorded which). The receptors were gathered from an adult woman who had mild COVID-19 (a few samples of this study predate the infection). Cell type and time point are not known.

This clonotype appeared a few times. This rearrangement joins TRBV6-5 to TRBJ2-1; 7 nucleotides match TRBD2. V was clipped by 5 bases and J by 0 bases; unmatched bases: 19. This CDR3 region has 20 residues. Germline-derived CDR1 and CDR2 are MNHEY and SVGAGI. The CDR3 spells CASSPPIASLGRSSYNEQFF. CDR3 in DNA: TGTGCCAGCAGTCCGCCGATAGCGAGCCTCGGGAGGTCCTCCTACAATGAGCAGTTCTTC.

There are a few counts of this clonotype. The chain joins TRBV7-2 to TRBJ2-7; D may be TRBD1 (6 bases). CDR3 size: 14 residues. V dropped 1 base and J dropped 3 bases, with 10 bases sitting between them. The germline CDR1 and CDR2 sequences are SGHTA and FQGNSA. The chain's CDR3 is CASSLGRTVYEQYF. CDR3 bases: TGTGCCAGCAGCTTAGGGAGGACAGTCTACGAGCAGTACTTC.

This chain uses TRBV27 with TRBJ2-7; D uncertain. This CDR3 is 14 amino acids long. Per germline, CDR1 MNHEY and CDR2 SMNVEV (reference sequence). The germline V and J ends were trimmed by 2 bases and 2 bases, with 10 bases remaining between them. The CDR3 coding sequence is TGTGCCAGCAGTTTAGTAGCTAATACCTACGAGCAGTACTTC. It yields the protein CASSLVANTYEQYF.

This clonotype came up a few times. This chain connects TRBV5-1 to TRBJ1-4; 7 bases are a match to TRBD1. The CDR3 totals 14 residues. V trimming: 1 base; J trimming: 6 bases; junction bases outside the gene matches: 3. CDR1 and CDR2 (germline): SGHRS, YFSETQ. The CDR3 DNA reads TGCGCCAGCAGCTTGAGGGACAGAGATGAAAAACTGTTTTTT. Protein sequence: CASSLRDRDEKLFF.

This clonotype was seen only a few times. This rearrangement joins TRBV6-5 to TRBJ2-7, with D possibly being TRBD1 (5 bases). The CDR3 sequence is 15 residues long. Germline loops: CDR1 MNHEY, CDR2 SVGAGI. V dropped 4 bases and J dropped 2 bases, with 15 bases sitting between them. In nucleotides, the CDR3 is TGTGCCAGCAGTTTAGACAGAGCCAACACCTACGAGCAGTACTTC. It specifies CASSLDRANTYEQYF.

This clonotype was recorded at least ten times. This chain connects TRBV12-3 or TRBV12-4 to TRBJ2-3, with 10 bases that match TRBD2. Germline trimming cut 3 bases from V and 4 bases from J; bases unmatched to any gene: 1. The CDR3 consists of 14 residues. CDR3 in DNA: TGTGCCAGCAGTTTGAGCGGGGGGGCAGATACGCAGTATTTT. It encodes CASSLSGGADTQYF.

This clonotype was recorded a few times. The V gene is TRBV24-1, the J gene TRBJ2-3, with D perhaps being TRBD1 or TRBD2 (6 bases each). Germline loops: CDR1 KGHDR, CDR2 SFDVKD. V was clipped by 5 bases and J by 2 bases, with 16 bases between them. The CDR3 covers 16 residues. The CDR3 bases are TGTGCCACCAGTGGGGGGGCAAGGAAGACCACAGATACGCAGTATTTT. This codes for CATSGGARKTTDTQYF.

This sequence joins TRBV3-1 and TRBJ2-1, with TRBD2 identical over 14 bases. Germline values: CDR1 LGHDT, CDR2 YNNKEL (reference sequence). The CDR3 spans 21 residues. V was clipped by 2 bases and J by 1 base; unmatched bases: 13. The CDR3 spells CASSQWTSGRPRGGSYNEQFF. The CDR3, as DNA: TGTGCCAGCAGCCAATGGACTAGCGGGAGGCCCCGGGGAGGGTCCTACAATGAGCAGTTCTTC.

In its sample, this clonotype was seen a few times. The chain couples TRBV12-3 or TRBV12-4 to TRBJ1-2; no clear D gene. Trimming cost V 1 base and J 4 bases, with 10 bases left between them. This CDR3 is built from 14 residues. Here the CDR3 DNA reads TGTGCCAGCAGTTTAGGTCAAGCTTTCTATGGCTACACCTTC. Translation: CASSLGQAFYGYTF.

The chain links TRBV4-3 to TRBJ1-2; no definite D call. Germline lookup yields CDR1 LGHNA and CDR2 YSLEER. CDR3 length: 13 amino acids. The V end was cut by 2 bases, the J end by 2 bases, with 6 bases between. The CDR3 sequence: CASSQTENYGYTF. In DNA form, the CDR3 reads TGCGCCAGCAGCCAAACAGAGAACTATGGCTACACCTTC.

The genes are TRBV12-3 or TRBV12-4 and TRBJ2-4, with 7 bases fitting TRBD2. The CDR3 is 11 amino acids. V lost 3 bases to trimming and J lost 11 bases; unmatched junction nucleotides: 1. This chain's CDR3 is CASSFGGVQYF. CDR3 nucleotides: TGTGCCAGCAGTTTTGGGGGGGTTCAGTACTTC.

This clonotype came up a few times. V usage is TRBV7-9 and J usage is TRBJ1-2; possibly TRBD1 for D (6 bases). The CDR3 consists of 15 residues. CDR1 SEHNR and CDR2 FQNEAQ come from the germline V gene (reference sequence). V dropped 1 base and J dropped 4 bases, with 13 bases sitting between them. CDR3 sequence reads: CASSLGAGAIYGYTF. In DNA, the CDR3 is TGTGCCAGCAGCTTAGGTGCAGGGGCCATCTATGGCTACACCTTC.

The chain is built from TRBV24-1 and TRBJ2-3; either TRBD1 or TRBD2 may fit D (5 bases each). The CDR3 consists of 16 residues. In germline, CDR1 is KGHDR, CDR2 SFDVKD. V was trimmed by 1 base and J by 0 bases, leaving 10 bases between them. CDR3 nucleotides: TGTGCCACCAGTGATTTAGGAGGACAAAGCACAGATACGCAGTATTTT. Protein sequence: CATSDLGGQSTDTQYF.

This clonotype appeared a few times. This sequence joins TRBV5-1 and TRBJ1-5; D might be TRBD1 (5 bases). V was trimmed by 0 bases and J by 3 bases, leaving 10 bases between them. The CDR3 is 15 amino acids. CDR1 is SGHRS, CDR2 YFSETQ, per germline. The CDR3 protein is CASSLEGAHNQPQHF. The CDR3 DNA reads TGCGCCAGCAGCTTGGAAGGGGCCCACAATCAGCCCCAGCATTTT. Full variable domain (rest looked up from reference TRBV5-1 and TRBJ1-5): KAGVTQTPRYLIKTRGQQVTLSCSPISGHRSVSWYQQTPGQGLQFLFEYFSETQRNKGNFPGRFSGRQFSNSRSEMNVSTLELGDSALYLCASSLEGAHNQPQHFGDGTRLSIL.

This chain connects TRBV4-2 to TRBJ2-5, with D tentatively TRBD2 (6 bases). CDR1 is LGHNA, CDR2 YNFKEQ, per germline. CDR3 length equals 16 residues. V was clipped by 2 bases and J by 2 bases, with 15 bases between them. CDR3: CASSQSGGRLQETQYF. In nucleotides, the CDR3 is TGTGCCAGCAGCCAATCGGGTGGGAGGTTACAAGAGACCCAGTACTTC.

The CDR3 DNA reads as TGTGCCAGCAGTTTGTCGGGACATTCGGCTAACTATGGCTACACCTTC. It codes for CASSLSGHSANYGYTF. The V and J genes are TRBV27 and TRBJ1-2; possibly TRBD1 for D (6 bases). This CDR3 is built from 16 residues. Germline CDR1 and CDR2: MNHEY and SMNVEV (reference sequence). V lost 3 bases, J lost 0 bases, and 14 bases lay in between.

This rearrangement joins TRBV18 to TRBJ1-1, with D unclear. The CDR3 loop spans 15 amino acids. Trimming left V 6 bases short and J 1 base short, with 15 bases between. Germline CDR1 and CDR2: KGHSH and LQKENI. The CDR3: CASSSLPSENTEAFF. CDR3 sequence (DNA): TGTGCCAGCTCCTCCCTCCCCTCCGAGAACACTGAAGCTTTCTTT.

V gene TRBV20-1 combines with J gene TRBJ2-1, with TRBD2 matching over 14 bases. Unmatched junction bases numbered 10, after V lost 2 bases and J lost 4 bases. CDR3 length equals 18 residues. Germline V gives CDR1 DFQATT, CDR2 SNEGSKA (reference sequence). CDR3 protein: CSARSRLAGGPRYNEQFF. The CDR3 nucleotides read TGCAGTGCTAGATCCCGACTAGCGGGAGGGCCGAGGTACAATGAGCAGTTCTTC.

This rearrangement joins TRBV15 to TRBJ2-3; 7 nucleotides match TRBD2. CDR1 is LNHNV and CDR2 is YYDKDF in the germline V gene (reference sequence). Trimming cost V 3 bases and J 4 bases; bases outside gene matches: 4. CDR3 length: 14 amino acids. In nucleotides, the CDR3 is TGTGCCACCAGCAGGAGGACTAGTGCAGATACGCAGTATTTT. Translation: CATSRRTSADTQYF.

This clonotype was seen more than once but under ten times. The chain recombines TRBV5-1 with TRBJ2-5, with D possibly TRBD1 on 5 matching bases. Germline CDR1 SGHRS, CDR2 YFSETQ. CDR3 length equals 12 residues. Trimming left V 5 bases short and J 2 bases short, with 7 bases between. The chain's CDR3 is CASRGVQETQYF. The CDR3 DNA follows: TGCGCCAGCAGAGGGGTTCAAGAGACCCAGTACTTC.

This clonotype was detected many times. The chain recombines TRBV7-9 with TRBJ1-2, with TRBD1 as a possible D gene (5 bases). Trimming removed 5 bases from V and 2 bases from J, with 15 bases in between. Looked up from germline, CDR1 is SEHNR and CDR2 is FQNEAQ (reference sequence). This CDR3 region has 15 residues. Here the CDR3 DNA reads TGTGCCAGCAGCCCTCAGGGAGGGGCGAACTATGGCTACACCTTC. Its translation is CASSPQGGANYGYTF.

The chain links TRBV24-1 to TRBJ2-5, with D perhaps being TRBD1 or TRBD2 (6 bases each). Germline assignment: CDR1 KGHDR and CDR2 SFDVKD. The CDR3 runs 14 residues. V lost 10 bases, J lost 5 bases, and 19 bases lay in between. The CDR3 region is CATSNGGSGETQYF. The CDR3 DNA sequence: TGTGCCACTAGCAACGGGGGCTCCGGGGAGACCCAGTACTTC.

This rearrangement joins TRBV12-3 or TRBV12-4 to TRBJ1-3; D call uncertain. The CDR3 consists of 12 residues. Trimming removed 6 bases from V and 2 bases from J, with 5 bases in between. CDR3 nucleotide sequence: TGTGCCAGCAGGTCAACTGGAAACACCATATATTTT. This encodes CASRSTGNTIYF.

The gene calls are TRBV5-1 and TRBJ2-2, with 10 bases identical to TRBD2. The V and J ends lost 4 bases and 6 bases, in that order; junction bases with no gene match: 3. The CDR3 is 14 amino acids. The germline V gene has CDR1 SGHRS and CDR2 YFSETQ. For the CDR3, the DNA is TGCGCCAGCAGCCCCGGGACTAGCGCCGGGGAGCTGTTTTTT. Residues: CASSPGTSAGELFF.

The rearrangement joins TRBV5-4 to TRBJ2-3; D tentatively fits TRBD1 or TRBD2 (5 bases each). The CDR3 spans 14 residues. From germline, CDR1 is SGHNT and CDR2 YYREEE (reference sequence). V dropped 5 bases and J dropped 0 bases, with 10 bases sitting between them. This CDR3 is CASRKGTSTDTQYF. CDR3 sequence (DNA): TGTGCCAGCAGAAAGGGGACGAGCACAGATACGCAGTATTTT.

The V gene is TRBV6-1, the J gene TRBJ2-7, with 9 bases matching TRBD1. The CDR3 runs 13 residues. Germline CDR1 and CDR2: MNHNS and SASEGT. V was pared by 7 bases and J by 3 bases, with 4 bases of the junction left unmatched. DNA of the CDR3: TGTGCCAGCACCAGGGACAGGGACTACGAGCAGTACTTC. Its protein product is CASTRDRDYEQYF.

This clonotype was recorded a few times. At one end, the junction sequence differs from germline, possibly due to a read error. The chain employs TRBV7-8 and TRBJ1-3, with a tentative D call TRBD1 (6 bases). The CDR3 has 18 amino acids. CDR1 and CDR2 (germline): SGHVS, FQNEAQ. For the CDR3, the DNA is TGTGCCAGCAGCTTAAGTGGGACACTTTCCTTTTCTGAAAACACCATATATTTT. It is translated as CASSLSGTLSFSENTIYF.

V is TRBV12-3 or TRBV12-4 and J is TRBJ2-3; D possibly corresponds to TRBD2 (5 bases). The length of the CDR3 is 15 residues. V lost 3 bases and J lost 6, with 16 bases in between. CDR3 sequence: CASSFASRPRDTQYF. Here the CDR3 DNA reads TGTGCCAGCAGTTTTGCTAGCCGCCCCCGGGATACGCAGTATTTT.